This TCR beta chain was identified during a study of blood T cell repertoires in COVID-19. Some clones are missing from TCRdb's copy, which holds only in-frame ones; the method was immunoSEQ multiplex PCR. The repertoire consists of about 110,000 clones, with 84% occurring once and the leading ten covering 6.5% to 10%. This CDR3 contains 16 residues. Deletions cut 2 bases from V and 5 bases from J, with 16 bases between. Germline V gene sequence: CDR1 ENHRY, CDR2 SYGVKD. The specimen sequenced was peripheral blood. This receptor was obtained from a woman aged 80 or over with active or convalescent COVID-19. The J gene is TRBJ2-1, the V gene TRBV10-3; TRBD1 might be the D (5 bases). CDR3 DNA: TGTGCCATCAGTGAGCCAGGGCGAAACCGCGACAATGAGCAGTTCTTC. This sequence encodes CAISEPGRNRDNEQFF.